Sequencing of this TCR beta chain was carried out in a study of identical twins. Study-wide results and caveats: Fewer insertions marked abundant cord blood beta clonotypes; young adult naive trended weakly, memory not at all. Compared with models, monozygotic twins showed more out-of-frame TCR alpha sharing.

Template switching (which added a universal primer site) was used, and cDNA carried unique molecular identifiers. TCRdb reanalysed the 5' RACE reads using MiXCR and keeps one entry per CDR3 protein. The data show 700,000 or so distinct CDR3 sequences, with 8.5% to 9.5% seen just once and 0.8% to 1% held by the top ten. With respect to this clonotype: Its specificity is unknown.

The same sample was also studied in work on yellow fever vaccine responses in identical twins. This second study says: Twins' T cell vaccine responses reportedly looked partly convergent, partly personalized.

Sequenced material: PBMCs. The source is a woman aged 18 to 35 in good health.

The CDR3 coding sequence is TGTGCCAGCAGTTCTATCTATACAAGCTCCTACAATGAGCAGTTCTTC. The encoded protein is CASSSIYTSSYNEQFF. The chain has TRBV28 and TRBJ2-1; unclear D gene. The ends were cut back, 4 bases at V and 0 bases at J, with 13 bases in the middle. The CDR3 runs to 16 residues. From germline, CDR1 is MDHEN and CDR2 SYDVKM.